The 13 T cell receptor beta chains below come from one sample, sequenced in a study of tissue T cells after allogeneic stem cell transplantation (dated by TCRdb to 2021 to 2024). Receptors were amplified or captured by the immunoSEQ multiplex PCR assay. TCRdb holds this immuneACCESS table with in-frame rearrangements only. Some clones are missing; in checked studies, unresolved V genes explain under half, and the rest has no known cause. The sample has more than 20,000 clones on record, roughly nine tenths of them singletons. 2% of the sample is in the top ten clones. Explained via the paper, the time point label denotes: recipient (host-origin) PBMCs collected before allo-HCT. Sequences were derived from blood, sampled before transplantation. These receptors came from an older male donor who later had graft-versus-host disease after an allogeneic stem cell transplant.

The CDR3 nucleotides are TGTGCCAGCAGTATCCCATCGAGCTCCTACAATGAGCAGTTCTTC. Translating gives CASSIPSSSYNEQFF. V is TRBV27 and J is TRBJ2-1; no reliable D call. The ends were cut back, 5 bases at V and 0 bases at J, with 11 bases in the middle. Per germline, CDR1 MNHEY and CDR2 SMNVEV (reference sequence). The CDR3 runs 15 residues.

The V and J genes are TRBV6-5 and TRBJ1-2; D gene unclear. This CDR3 comprises 13 residues. CDR1 is MNHEY and CDR2 is SVGAGI in the germline V gene. V lost 8 bases to trimming and J lost 13 bases, with 23 bases between them. CDR3 nucleotides: TGTGCCAGCTCAATATGGCAGGACCGTCCCCTCACCTTC. Translation: CASSIWQDRPLTF.

The V gene is TRBV28, the J gene TRBJ1-5; 8 bases line up with TRBD1. The CDR3 covers 16 residues. The germline V gene encodes CDR1 MDHEN and CDR2 SYDVKM. The ends lost 7 bases at V and 2 bases at J; junction bases unmatched: 10. The CDR3: CASTRGGGQGNQPQHF. Written as DNA, the CDR3 is TGTGCCAGCACCCGTGGGGGGGGACAGGGCAATCAGCCCCAGCATTTT.

This chain joins TRBV30 and TRBJ1-6; D may be TRBD1 (6 bases). The CDR3 is 18 amino acids. The V gene's germline CDR1 is GTSNPN and CDR2 SVGIG (reference sequence). With 0 bases removed from V and 3 bases from J, the gap between germline ends came to 18 bases. The CDR3 DNA reads as TGTGCCTGGAGTGTAAAAACAGGGACCGCTAACTATAATTCACCCCTCCACTTT. Translated: CAWSVKTGTANYNSPLHF.

This clone was seen only once. This sequence joins TRBV10-2 and TRBJ2-7; the D gene is possibly TRBD2 (5 bases). The germline V gene encodes CDR1 WSHSY and CDR2 SAAADI. Trimming stripped 3 bases from V and 9 bases from J, with 12 bases between. The CDR3 sequence is 12 residues long. The CDR3 spells CASSDFSVWQYF. For the CDR3, the DNA is TGCGCCAGCAGTGATTTTAGCGTTTGGCAGTACTTC.

The rearrangement joins TRBV29-1 to TRBJ1-5; D not resolved. The ends were cut back, 4 bases at V and 3 bases at J, with 10 bases in the middle. The CDR3 has 13 residues. CDR1 and CDR2 (germline): SQVTM, ANQGSEA. Here the CDR3 DNA reads TGCAGCGTTGTATTGGCGGACAATCAGCCCCAGCATTTT. Encoded protein: CSVVLADNQPQHF.

This clone has a single count. V is TRBV19 and J is TRBJ1-3; D not resolved. Germline V gene sequence: CDR1 LNHDA, CDR2 SQIVND (reference sequence). The length of the CDR3 is 16 residues. V dropped 7 bases and J dropped 4 bases, with 20 bases sitting between them. The CDR3 DNA reads TGTGCCAGTATCCAGACCGGGATCCTCTCGGGAAACACCATATATTTT. Encoded protein: CASIQTGILSGNTIYF.

The chain joins TRBV11-2 to TRBJ1-1; D gene unclear. Germline CDR1 reads SGHAT; CDR2 reads FQNNGV. CDR3 length equals 13 residues. V was cut by 5 bases and J by 5 bases, with 12 bases left in between. In DNA, the CDR3 is TGTGCCAGCAGCAATAGCGGGTTTACTGAAGCTTTCTTT. It yields the protein CASSNSGFTEAFF.

The V gene is TRBV19, the J gene TRBJ2-2, with TRBD1 as a possible D gene (6 bases). The germline V and J ends were trimmed by 5 bases and 0 bases, with 13 bases remaining between them. The germline V gene has CDR1 LNHDA and CDR2 SQIVND (reference sequence). This CDR3 has 16 amino acids. The DNA of the CDR3 is TGTGCCAGTAGTTGGACAGCTCTGTCGAACACCGGGGAGCTGTTTTTT. Translating it yields CASSWTALSNTGELFF.

CDR3: CASSLSVGVGEQYF. The CDR3 DNA reads as TGTGCCAGCAGTTTATCGGTAGGGGTGGGCGAGCAGTACTTC. The rearrangement links TRBV27 to TRBJ2-7; D possibly corresponds to TRBD1 (5 bases). CDR1 and CDR2 (germline): MNHEY, SMNVEV (reference sequence). This CDR3 comprises 14 residues. V was clipped by 0 bases and J by 6 bases, with 12 bases between them.

This rearrangement joins TRBV5-1 to TRBJ2-5, with D tentatively TRBD1 or TRBD2 (5 bases each). The CDR3 length is 14 residues. In germline, CDR1 is SGHRS, CDR2 YFSETQ. V lost 3 bases and J lost 2, with 11 bases in between. CDR3 DNA sequence: TGCGCCAGCAGCTCAGGGACGGAACAAGAGACCCAGTACTTC. This encodes CASSSGTEQETQYF. The full variable domain, its missing parts supplied by reference TRBV5-1 and TRBJ2-5, is KAGVTQTPRYLIKTRGQQVTLSCSPISGHRSVSWYQQTPGQGLQFLFEYFSETQRNKGNFPGRFSGRQFSNSRSEMNVSTLELGDSALYLCASSSGTEQETQYFGPGTRLLVL.

The genes are TRBV29-1 and TRBJ1-2; D gene uncertain. The CDR3 is 17 amino acids. V lost 2 bases and J 3 bases, leaving 22 bases between the germline ends. Germline CDR1 reads SQVTM; CDR2 reads ANQGSEA. The CDR3 sequence is CSVEFRGGRTEDYGYTF. The DNA of the CDR3 is TGCAGCGTTGAATTCCGGGGAGGCAGAACCGAGGACTATGGCTACACCTTC.

The chain is built from TRBV24-1 and TRBJ2-2; D possibly corresponds to TRBD2 (6 bases). V gave up 4 bases and J gave up 4 bases, with 12 bases separating them. This CDR3 contains 15 residues. The germline gives CDR1 KGHDR, CDR2 SFDVKD. CDR3 nucleotide sequence: TGTGCCACCAGTGAGCCCCGGGAGCGCACCGGGGAGCTGTTTTTT. Translating it yields CATSEPRERTGELFF.